What follows are 16 T cell receptor beta chains derived from one specimen sequenced in a study of T cells in Graves' hyperthyroidism and ophthalmopathy. The source material, RNA transcripts, was used to amplify TCR beta CDR3 regions. The HTBI primer set was used in a first-round RT-PCR of the TCR CDR3. TCRdb re-called the multiplex PCR reads through MiXCR, storing one row per CDR3 protein. Here the sample spans 490,000 or so distinct CDR3 sequences, about 20% being singletons. Sequencing was done on a sample of blood. All receptors derive from a man aged 35 to 55 with Graves' ophthalmopathy.

This clonotype came up many times. The chain uses TRBV18 and TRBJ2-5; tentatively, D is TRBD1 or TRBD2 (5 bases each). Trimming shortened V by 3 bases and J by 3 bases, and 11 bases separated the two germline ends. The germline gives CDR1 KGHSH, CDR2 LQKENI. The CDR3 is made up of 14 amino acids. This chain's CDR3 is CASSPSRGEETQYF. DNA for the CDR3: TGTGCCAGCTCACCCTCGAGAGGGGAAGAGACCCAGTACTTC.

This clonotype showed up just a few times. The DNA for the CDR3 is TGTGCCTGGAGTGGTCAAGAGACCCAGTACTTC. Protein sequence: CAWSGQETQYF. The chain employs TRBV30 and TRBJ2-5, with no clear D. Germline CDR1 and CDR2: GTSNPN and SVGIG (reference sequence). The V end lost 1 base, the J end lost 2 bases, and 2 bases lay between the germline ends. CDR3 length equals 11 residues.

This clonotype was seen a handful of times. The V and J genes are TRBV6-1 and TRBJ1-4; a possible D gene is TRBD1 (5 bases). Trimming removed 7 bases at V and 3 bases at J, with 12 bases between. CDR1 is MNHNS, CDR2 SASEGT, per germline. This CDR3 is built from 14 residues. The DNA of the CDR3 is TGTGCCAGCACCGAGGGGTCCGCTAATGAAAAACTGTTTTTT. Its translation is CASTEGSANEKLFF.

This clonotype was seen at least ten times. The chain links TRBV3-1 to TRBJ1-6; 8 nucleotides agree with TRBD1. This CDR3 has 15 residues. From germline, CDR1 is LGHDT and CDR2 YNNKEL (reference sequence). V shed 3 bases and J 8 bases; nucleotides not matched to a gene: 6. CDR3 in DNA: TGTGCCAGCAGCCAGCGGACAGGGTTCGATTCACCCCTCCACTTT. It is translated as CASSQRTGFDSPLHF.

J is TRBJ2-3 and V is TRBV20-1; 8 nucleotides match TRBD2. Unmatched junction bases numbered 8, after V lost 8 bases and J lost 1 base. CDR1 is DFQATT, CDR2 SNEGSKA, per germline (reference sequence). This CDR3 comprises 14 residues. The CDR3 is CSTSSGRGTDTQYF. Here the CDR3 DNA reads TGCAGTACTTCGAGCGGGAGAGGCACAGATACGCAGTATTTT.

This clonotype appeared a few times. As DNA, the CDR3 is TGTGCCAGCTGGGGACTAGCGGGGCCCCCCTACGAGCAGTACTTC. This gives the protein CASWGLAGPPYEQYF. V and J are TRBV2 and TRBJ2-7; 13 nucleotides match TRBD2. This CDR3 spans 15 amino acids. Germline lookup yields CDR1 SNHLY and CDR2 FYNNEI. Losses at the gene ends were 8 bases for V and 2 bases for J; bases not matched to a gene: 6.

The genes are TRBV6-1 and TRBJ1-1, with 8 bases aligning to TRBD1. Germline values: CDR1 MNHNS, CDR2 SASEGT. V shed 7 bases and J 4 bases; nucleotides not matched to a gene: 20. The CDR3 has 18 residues. CDR3 protein: CASTPSGQGQATRTEAFF. CDR3 coding DNA: TGTGCCAGCACCCCCAGCGGACAGGGTCAAGCGACCCGCACTGAAGCTTTCTTT.

The rearrangement uses TRBV29-1 and TRBJ1-2; D is ambiguous. V was cut by 2 bases and J by 4 bases, with 8 bases left in between. This CDR3 is 12 amino acids long. CDR1 is SQVTM, CDR2 ANQGSEA, per germline. For the CDR3, the DNA is TGCAGCGTTGAACGTGCGTCCTATGGCTACACCTTC. Translating gives CSVERASYGYTF.

The chain recombines TRBV3-1 with TRBJ1-2, with TRBD1 identical over 7 bases. This CDR3 spans 14 amino acids. Per the germline V gene, CDR1 is LGHDT and CDR2 is YNNKEL (reference sequence). Unmatched junction bases numbered 6, after V lost 4 bases and J lost 4 bases. CDR3 DNA sequence: TGTGCCAGCAGCCCCATACAGGGGCGCTATGGCTACACCTTC. Translated: CASSPIQGRYGYTF.

In its sample, this clonotype was seen once. The V call is TRBV29-1, the J call TRBJ2-3; D remains unclear. The germline CDR1 and CDR2 sequences are SQVTM and ANQGSEA. The CDR3 extends over 15 amino acids. V was shortened by 1 base and J by 1 base, with 12 bases between the two germline ends. As DNA, the CDR3 is TGCAGCGTTGAAGGGTTCGCCTTGGGCACAGATACGCAGTATTTT. Its translation: CSVEGFALGTDTQYF.

This clonotype was observed at least ten times. The V call is TRBV28, the J call TRBJ2-1, with D unclear. The CDR3 runs to 12 residues. V was shortened by 1 base and J by 9 bases, with 7 bases between the two germline ends. Germline V gene lookup returns CDR1 MDHEN and CDR2 SYDVKM. The CDR3 sequence: CASSLFTGEQFF. As DNA, the CDR3 is TGTGCCAGCAGTTTATTTACGGGTGAGCAGTTCTTC.

The V and J genes are TRBV27 and TRBJ1-6, with 8 bases identical to TRBD1. CDR1 and CDR2 from the germline V gene are MNHEY and SMNVEV (reference sequence). The V gene end was trimmed by 5 bases and the J gene end by 10 bases; junction bases not matched to a gene: 10. The CDR3 loop spans 15 amino acids. The CDR3 here is CASSLGQGGLSPLHF. CDR3 nucleotide sequence: TGTGCCAGCAGTCTAGGACAGGGCGGATTGTCACCCCTCCACTTT.

This clonotype was seen only a few times. This chain joins TRBV15 and TRBJ1-4; tentative D call: TRBD1 (5 bases). CDR1 is LNHNV and CDR2 is YYDKDF in the germline V gene (reference sequence). Trimming took 1 base from V and 2 from J, leaving 8 bases between them. The CDR3 is 15 residues long. The CDR3 DNA follows: TGTGCCACCAGCAGAGGGGGGTACACTAATGAAAAACTGTTTTTT. It codes for CATSRGGYTNEKLFF.

Only a few counts were recorded for this clonotype. This rearrangement joins TRBV28 to TRBJ1-4; D is ambiguous. V was shortened by 1 base and J by 7 bases, with 19 bases between the two germline ends. Germline V gene lookup returns CDR1 MDHEN and CDR2 SYDVKM. The CDR3 has 17 amino acids. In DNA, the CDR3 is TGTGCCAGCAGTTTATTTACCCGGGCCCCTGCTAGTGAAAAACTGTTTTTT. It translates to CASSLFTRAPASEKLFF. Variable domain in full (rest from reference TRBV28 and TRBJ1-4): DVKVTQSSRYLVKRTGEKVFLECVQDMDHENMFWYRQDPGLGLRLIYFSYDVKMKEKGDIPEGYSVSREKKERFSLILESASTNQTSMYLCASSLFTRAPASEKLFFGSGTQLSVL.

This rearrangement joins TRBV6-6 to TRBJ1-6; 9 bases line up with TRBD1. This CDR3 comprises 16 residues. Trimming took 0 bases from V and 6 from J; bases not matched to a gene: 3. Germline values: CDR1 MNHNY, CDR2 SVGAGI (reference sequence). CDR3 DNA: TGTGCCAGCAGTTACTCTCCGGACAGGGGTAATTCACCCCTCCACTTT. Translating it yields CASSYSPDRGNSPLHF.

In this sample, this clonotype turned up many times. The chain joins TRBV7-2 to TRBJ2-7; D remains ambiguous. In germline, CDR1 is SGHTA, CDR2 FQGNSA. This CDR3 spans 16 amino acids. V lost 5 bases and J 0 bases, leaving 17 bases between the germline ends. The CDR3 DNA follows: TGTGCCAGCAGCCCCCGGGCGGTTCCGAGCTCCTACGAGCAGTACTTC. It specifies CASSPRAVPSSYEQYF.